The rows below give T cell receptor beta chains drawn from one sample of a study of T cells in Graves' hyperthyroidism and ophthalmopathy. MiXCR, applied by TCRdb to the multiplex PCR reads, yields one record per CDR3 protein. The sample carries some 250,000 distinct CDR3 sequences, 13% to 15% recorded once. The sample was blood. The source is a woman aged 40 to 55 with Graves' hyperthyroidism that later progressed to Graves' ophthalmopathy. Both conserved end residues are trimmed from each CDR3. The D gene is left open where the match is weak.

J gene,V gene,D gene,CDR3 protein
TRBJ1-3,TRBV2,TRBD1,ASSDRTGRNTIY
TRBJ1-1,TRBV19,TRBD1,ASSIPDRGGRVGDTEAF
TRBJ2-3,TRBV13,TRBD2,ASSPKFGTSGADTQY
TRBJ2-6,TRBV6-1,TRBD1,ASSWGTGVSGANVLT
TRBJ2-2,TRBV20-1,-,SAAAWTTNTGELF
TRBJ2-7,TRBV12-3/TRBV12-4,TRBD2,ASSNLEREGSYEQY
TRBJ1-2,TRBV28,-,ASSFPGKVGAGTTNYGYT
TRBJ1-1,TRBV5-1,-,ASSLEDSEAF
TRBJ2-1,TRBV11-2,-,ASSLERRAGLNNEQF
TRBJ1-2,TRBV3-1,TRBD1,ASSQRGQGLGYT
TRBJ2-3,TRBV12-3/TRBV12-4,-,ASSFSDTQY
TRBJ1-1,TRBV20-1,-,SARPLDRDNTEAF
TRBJ1-5,TRBV28,-,ASSLWIGNQPQH
TRBJ2-1,TRBV19,-,ASSIMTIHEQF
TRBJ1-4,TRBV4-1,-,ASSVRRGGINEKLF
TRBJ1-4,TRBV11-2,-,ASSPRTPEGGKLF
TRBJ2-3,TRBV12-3/TRBV12-4,TRBD2,ASSRLIGRTTDTQY
TRBJ2-7,TRBV28,TRBD2,ASSSTGTRIHEQY
TRBJ1-3,TRBV14,TRBD1,ASSLGGTGDGNTIY
TRBJ1-1,TRBV12-3/TRBV12-4,-,ASSIRAATEAF
TRBJ2-1,TRBV29-1,-,SVAYNEQF
TRBJ2-3,TRBV20-1,TRBD2,SAERDGATDTQY
TRBJ2-1,TRBV30,-,AWSVASRGNEQF
TRBJ2-7,TRBV6-5,TRBD1,ASSYFTGGQYEQY
TRBJ1-1,TRBV2,-,ASSKSPNTEAF
TRBJ2-3,TRBV28,TRBD2,ASSLWASGRGADTQY
TRBJ2-7,TRBV28,TRBD2,ASLTGLAGAPYEQY
TRBJ2-3,TRBV7-9,-,ASSSWGGTDTQY
TRBJ2-1,TRBV5-1,-,ASSFYLRGSYNEQF
TRBJ2-1,TRBV30,-,AWRAWVSGEQF
TRBJ2-2,TRBV5-4,TRBD2,ASTQTGTSGTGELF
TRBJ1-3,TRBV12-3/TRBV12-4,-,ASSLAVFSGNTIY
TRBJ1-4,TRBV20-1,-,SARWTDNEKLF
TRBJ2-1,TRBV6-1,TRBD2,ASSGTSGINEQF
TRBJ2-1,TRBV24-1,TRBD2,ATSDLEAGGEQF
TRBJ2-1,TRBV7-8,TRBD2,ASSRSGDAYNEQF
TRBJ2-1,TRBV6-2/TRBV6-3,TRBD1,ASSPRGRRLNEQF
TRBJ1-1,TRBV7-9,-,ASSLALTGNTEAF
TRBJ2-1,TRBV6-1,TRBD1,ASSEGQGVYNEQF
TRBJ1-1,TRBV29-1,TRBD1,SGTGGGTEAF
TRBJ2-5,TRBV3-1,-,ASSRPGTQETQY
TRBJ2-1,TRBV11-1,TRBD2,ASSLRALPGGSYNEQF
TRBJ2-7,TRBV12-3/TRBV12-4,TRBD2,ASSAQRGVGNEQY
TRBJ2-5,TRBV6-1,-,ASSCAPGLEQETQY
TRBJ2-1,TRBV6-5,-,ASSYLRGNNEQF
TRBJ2-1,TRBV9,-,ASSLRQNEQF
TRBJ2-2,TRBV24-1,TRBD1,ATSDPWDRRDGELF
TRBJ1-1,TRBV28,-,ASSWSDLAEAF
TRBJ2-1,TRBV28,TRBD2,ASSFGLAGEGF
TRBJ2-5,TRBV5-6,TRBD2,ASSRGRRETQY
TRBJ1-5,TRBV27,-,ASSLRGGGSNQPQH
TRBJ2-1,TRBV18,TRBD2,ASSQASGSFNEQF
TRBJ2-1,TRBV19,TRBD2,ASSIGGSYNEQF
TRBJ2-5,TRBV20-1,-,SASWWDTQETQY
TRBJ2-7,TRBV29-1,TRBD1,SVEALTVGQGAIGSYEQY
TRBJ2-5,TRBV7-9,-,ASSFKNFTLYWGETQY
TRBJ1-1,TRBV28,TRBD1,ASSGTGGWSEAF